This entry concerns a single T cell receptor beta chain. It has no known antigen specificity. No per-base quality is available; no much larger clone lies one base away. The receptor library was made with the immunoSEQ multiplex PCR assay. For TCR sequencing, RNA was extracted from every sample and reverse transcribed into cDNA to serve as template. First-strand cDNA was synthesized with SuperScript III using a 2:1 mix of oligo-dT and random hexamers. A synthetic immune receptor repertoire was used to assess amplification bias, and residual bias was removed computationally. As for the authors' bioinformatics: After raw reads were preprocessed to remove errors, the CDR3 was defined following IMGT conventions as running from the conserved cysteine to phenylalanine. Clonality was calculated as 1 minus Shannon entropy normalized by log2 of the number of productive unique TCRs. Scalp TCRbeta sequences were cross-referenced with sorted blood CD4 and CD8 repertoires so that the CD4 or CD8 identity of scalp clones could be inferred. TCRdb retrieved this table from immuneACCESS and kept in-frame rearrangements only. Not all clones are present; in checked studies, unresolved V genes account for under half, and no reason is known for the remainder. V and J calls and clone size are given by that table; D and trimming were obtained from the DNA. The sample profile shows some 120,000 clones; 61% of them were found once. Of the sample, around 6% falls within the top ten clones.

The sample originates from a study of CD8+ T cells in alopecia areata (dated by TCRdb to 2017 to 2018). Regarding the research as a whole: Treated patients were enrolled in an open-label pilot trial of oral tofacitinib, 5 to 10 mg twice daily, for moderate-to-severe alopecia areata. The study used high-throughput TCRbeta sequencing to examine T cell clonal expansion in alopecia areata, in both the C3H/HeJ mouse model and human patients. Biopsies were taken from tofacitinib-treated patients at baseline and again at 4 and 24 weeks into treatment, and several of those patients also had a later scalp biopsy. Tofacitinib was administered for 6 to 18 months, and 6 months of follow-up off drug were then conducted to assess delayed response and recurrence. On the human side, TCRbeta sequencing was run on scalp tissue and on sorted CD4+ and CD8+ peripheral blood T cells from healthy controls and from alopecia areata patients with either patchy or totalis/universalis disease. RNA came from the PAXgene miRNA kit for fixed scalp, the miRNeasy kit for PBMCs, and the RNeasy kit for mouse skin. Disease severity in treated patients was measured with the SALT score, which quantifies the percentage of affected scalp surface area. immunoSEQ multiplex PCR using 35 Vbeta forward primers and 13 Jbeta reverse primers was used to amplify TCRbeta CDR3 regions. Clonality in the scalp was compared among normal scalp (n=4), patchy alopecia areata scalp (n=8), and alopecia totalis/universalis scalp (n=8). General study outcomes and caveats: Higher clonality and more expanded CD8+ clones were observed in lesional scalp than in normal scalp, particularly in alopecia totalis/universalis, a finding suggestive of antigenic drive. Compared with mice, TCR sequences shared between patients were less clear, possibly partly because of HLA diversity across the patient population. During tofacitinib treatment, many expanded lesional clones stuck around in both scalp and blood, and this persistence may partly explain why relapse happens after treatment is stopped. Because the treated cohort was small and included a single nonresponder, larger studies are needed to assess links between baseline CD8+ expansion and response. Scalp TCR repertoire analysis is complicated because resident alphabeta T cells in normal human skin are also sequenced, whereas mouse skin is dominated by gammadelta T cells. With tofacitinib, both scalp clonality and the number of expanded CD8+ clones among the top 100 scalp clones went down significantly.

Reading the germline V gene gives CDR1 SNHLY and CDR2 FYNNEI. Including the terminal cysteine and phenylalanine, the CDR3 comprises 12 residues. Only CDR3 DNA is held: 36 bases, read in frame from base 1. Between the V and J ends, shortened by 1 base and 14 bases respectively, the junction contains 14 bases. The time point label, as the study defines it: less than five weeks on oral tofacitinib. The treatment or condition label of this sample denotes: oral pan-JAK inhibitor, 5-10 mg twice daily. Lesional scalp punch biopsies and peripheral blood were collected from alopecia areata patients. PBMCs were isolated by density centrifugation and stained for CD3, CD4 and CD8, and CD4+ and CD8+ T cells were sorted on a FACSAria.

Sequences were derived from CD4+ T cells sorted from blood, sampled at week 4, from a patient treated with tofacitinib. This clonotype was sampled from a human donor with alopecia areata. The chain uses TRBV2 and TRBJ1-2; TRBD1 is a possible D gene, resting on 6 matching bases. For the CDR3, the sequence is CASSEGGPGVTF. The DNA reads TGTGCCAGCAGTGAAGGGGGGCCGGGAGTAACCTTC.